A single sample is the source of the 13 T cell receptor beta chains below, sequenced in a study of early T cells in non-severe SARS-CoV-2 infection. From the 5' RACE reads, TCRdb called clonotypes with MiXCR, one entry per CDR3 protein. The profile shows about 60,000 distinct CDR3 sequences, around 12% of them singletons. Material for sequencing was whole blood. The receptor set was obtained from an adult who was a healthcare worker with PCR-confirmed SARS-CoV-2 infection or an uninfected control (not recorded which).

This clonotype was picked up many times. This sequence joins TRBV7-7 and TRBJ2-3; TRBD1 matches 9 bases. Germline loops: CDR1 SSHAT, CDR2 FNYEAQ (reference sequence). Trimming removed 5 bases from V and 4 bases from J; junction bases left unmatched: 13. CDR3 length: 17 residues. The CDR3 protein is CASSPGPGQGGADTQYF. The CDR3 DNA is TGTGCCAGCAGCCCCGGGCCGGGACAGGGTGGCGCAGATACGCAGTATTTT.

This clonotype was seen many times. The CDR3 is CASSGLTSGSYNEQFF. The CDR3, as DNA: TGTGCCAGCAGTGGATTGACTAGCGGCTCCTACAATGAGCAGTTCTTC. The chain carries TRBV28 and TRBJ2-1; TRBD2 agrees at 9 bases. The trim removed 5 bases at V and 0 bases at J, leaving 5 bases unmatched. Per the germline V gene, CDR1 is MDHEN and CDR2 is SYDVKM. CDR3 length: 16 residues.

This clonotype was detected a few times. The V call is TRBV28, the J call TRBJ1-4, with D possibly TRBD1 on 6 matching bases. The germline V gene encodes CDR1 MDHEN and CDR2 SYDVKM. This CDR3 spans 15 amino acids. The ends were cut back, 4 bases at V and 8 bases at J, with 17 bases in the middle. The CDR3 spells CASSSTQGRGEKLFF. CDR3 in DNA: TGTGCCAGCAGTTCTACGCAGGGGCGGGGGGAAAAACTGTTTTTT.

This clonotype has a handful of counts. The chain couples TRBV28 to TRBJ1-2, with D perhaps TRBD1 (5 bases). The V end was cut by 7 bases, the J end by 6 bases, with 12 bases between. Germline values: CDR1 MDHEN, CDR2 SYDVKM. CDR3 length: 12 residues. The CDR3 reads CASTVGVDGYTF. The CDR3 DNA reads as TGTGCCAGCACTGTGGGGGTGGATGGCTACACCTTC.

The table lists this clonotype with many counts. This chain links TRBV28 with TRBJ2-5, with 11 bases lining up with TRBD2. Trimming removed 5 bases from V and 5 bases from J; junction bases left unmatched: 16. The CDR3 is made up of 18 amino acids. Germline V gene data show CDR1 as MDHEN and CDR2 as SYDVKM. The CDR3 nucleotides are TGTGCCAGCAGTGGCTCAACTAGCGGGAGATTCCCAGGGGAGACCCAGTACTTC. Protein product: CASSGSTSGRFPGETQYF. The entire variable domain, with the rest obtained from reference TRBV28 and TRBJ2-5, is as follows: DVKVTQSSRYLVKRTGEKVFLECVQDMDHENMFWYRQDPGLGLRLIYFSYDVKMKEKGDIPEGYSVSREKKERFSLILESASTNQTSMYLCASSGSTSGRFPGETQYFGPGTRLLVL.

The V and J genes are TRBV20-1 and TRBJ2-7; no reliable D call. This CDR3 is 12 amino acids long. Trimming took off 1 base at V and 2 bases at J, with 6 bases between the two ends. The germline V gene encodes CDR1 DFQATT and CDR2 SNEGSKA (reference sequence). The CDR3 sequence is CSARGFTYEQYF. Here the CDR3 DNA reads TGCAGTGCTAGAGGATTTACCTACGAGCAGTACTTC.

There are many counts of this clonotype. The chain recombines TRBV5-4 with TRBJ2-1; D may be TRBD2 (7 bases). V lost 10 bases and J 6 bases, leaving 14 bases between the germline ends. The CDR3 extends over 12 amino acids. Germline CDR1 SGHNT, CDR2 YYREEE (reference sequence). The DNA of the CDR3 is TGTGCCGAGGGGGGGAGCTCCAATGAGCAGTTCTTC. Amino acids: CAEGGSSNEQFF.

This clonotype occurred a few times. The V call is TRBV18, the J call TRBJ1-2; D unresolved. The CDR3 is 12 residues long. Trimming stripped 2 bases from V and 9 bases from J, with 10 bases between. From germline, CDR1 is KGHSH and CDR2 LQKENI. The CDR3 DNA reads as TGTGCCAGCTCACCAGGGGAAGGACGCTACACCTTC. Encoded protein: CASSPGEGRYTF.

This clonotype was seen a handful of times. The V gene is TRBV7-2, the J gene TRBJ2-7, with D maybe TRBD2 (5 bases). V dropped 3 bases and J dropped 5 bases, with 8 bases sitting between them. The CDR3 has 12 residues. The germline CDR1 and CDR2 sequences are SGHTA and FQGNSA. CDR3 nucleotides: TGTGCCAGCAGCTTCACGAGGGACGAGCAGTACTTC. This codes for CASSFTRDEQYF.

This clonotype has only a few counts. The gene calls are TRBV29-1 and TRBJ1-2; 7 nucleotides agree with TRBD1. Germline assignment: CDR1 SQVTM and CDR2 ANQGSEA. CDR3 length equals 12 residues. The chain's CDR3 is CRAGTDNYGYTF. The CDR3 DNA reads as TGCAGGGCCGGGACAGATAACTATGGCTACACCTTC.

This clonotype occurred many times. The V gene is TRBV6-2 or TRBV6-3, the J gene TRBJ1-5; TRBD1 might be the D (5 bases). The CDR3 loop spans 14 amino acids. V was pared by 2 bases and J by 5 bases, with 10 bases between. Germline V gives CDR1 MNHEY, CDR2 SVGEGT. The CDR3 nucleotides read TGTGCCAGCAGTTACGCAGGGAGGCATCAGCCCCAGCATTTT. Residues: CASSYAGRHQPQHF.

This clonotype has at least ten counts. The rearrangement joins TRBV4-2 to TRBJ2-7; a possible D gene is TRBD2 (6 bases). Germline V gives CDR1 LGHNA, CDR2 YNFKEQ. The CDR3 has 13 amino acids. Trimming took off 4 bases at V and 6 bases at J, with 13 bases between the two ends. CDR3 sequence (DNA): TGTGCCAGCAGCCGGGGGGAGCGGGTCGAGCAGTACTTC. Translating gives CASSRGERVEQYF.

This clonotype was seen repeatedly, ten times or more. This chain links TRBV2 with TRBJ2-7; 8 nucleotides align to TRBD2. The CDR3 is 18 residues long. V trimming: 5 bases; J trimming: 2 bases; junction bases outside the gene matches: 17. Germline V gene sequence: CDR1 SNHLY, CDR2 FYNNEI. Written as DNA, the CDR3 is TGTGCCAGCAGTTATACGGGGGGGCGCACTAGCGGAGCCTACGAGCAGTACTTC. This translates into CASSYTGGRTSGAYEQYF.